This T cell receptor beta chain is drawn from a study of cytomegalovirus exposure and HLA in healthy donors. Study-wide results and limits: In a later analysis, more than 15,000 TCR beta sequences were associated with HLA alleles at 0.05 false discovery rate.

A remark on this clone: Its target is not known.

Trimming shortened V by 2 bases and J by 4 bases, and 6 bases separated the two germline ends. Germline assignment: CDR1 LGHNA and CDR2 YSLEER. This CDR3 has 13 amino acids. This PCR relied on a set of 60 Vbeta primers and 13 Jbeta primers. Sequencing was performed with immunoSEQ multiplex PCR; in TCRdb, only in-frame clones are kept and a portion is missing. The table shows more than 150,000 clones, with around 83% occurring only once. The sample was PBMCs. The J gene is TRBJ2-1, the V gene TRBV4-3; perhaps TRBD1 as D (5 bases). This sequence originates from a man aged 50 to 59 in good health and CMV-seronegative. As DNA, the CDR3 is TGCGCCAGCAGCCAACAGGGTTACAATGAGCAGTTCTTC. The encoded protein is CASSQQGYNEQFF.